This passage covers 28 T cell receptor beta chains from one sample sequenced in a study of blood T cell repertoires in COVID-19. The data were produced by immunoSEQ multiplex PCR, yet TCRdb's version contains in-frame clones alone and is incomplete. The top ten hold approximately 10% of the sample, which has 100,000 to 150,000 clones, about nine tenths seen once. Sequencing was carried out using peripheral blood. Every receptor here comes from a man aged 45-65 years with acute or convalescent COVID-19.

This clone occurred once. This sequence joins TRBV20-1 and TRBJ1-6; 7 nucleotides line up with TRBD1. Germline lookup yields CDR1 DFQATT and CDR2 SNEGSKA (reference sequence). This CDR3 has 16 residues. The trim removed 3 bases at V and 7 bases at J, leaving 12 bases unmatched. The CDR3 region is CSASVRGATQNSPLHF. The CDR3 DNA reads TGCAGTGCTAGTGTCAGGGGGGCTACACAGAATTCACCCCTCCACTTT.

This chain uses TRBV13 with TRBJ2-7; 10 nucleotides line up with TRBD1. The V segment lost 4 bases and the J segment 5 bases; nucleotides outside the gene matches: 11. CDR1 and CDR2 from the germline V gene are PRHDT and FYEKMQ (reference sequence). The CDR3 spans 16 residues. CDR3 sequence (DNA): TGTGCCAGCAGCTGGCCGGGACAGGGGATTTTACACGAGCAGTACTTC. As protein: CASSWPGQGILHEQYF.

The chain couples TRBV5-8 to TRBJ1-5; the match to TRBD1 covers 9 bases. CDR3 length: 13 residues. V shed 4 bases, J shed 6 bases, and the junction held 2 bases outside the gene matches. CDR1 is SGHTS, CDR2 YDEGEE, per germline. The CDR3 sequence is CASSRDRAQPQHF. The CDR3 DNA is TGTGCCAGCAGCCGGGACAGGGCTCAGCCCCAGCATTTT.

The count of this clone is one. The chain is built from TRBV5-1 and TRBJ1-1, with TRBD1 matching over 8 bases. Germline assignment: CDR1 SGHRS and CDR2 YFSETQ. CDR3 length: 12 residues. This CDR3 is CSSSGTGTEAFF. The CDR3, as DNA: TGCTCTTCTTCCGGGACAGGCACTGAAGCTTTCTTT.

This chain links TRBV2 with TRBJ2-4; 8 bases map to TRBD2. CDR1 and CDR2 from the germline V gene are SNHLY and FYNNEI. The CDR3 contains 17 residues. The V and J ends lost 2 bases and 2 bases, in that order; junction bases with no gene match: 8. The CDR3: CASSELGGGRTKNIQYF. In DNA form, the CDR3 reads TGTGCCAGCAGTGAATTGGGCGGCGGGAGGACCAAAAACATTCAGTACTTC.

This chain uses TRBV5-1 with TRBJ1-2, with 10 bases matching TRBD1. The CDR3 is made up of 18 amino acids. Germline loops: CDR1 SGHRS, CDR2 YFSETQ. V lost 2 bases to trimming and J lost 0 bases; unmatched junction nucleotides: 10. The CDR3 spells CASSLTGTGASANYGYTF. The CDR3 nucleotides read TGCGCCAGCAGCTTAACCGGGACAGGGGCCTCAGCTAACTATGGCTACACCTTC.

This clone has only one observation. This chain links TRBV10-1 with TRBJ1-1; D gene unclear. In germline, CDR1 is WNHNN, CDR2 SYGVQD (reference sequence). The CDR3 has 15 amino acids. Trimming took 0 bases from V and 4 from J, leaving 12 bases between them. DNA for the CDR3: TGCGCCAGCAGTGAGTCCCTGGGAGGTGTCACTGAAGCTTTCTTT. Translating gives CASSESLGGVTEAFF.

V and J are TRBV30 and TRBJ1-1, with a weak D call TRBD1 (5 bases). This CDR3 region has 12 residues. Germline V gives CDR1 GTSNPN, CDR2 SVGIG (reference sequence). The CDR3 sequence: CALHRLAEEAFF. The CDR3 nucleotides are TGTGCTCTACACAGGTTGGCGGAGGAAGCTTTCTTT.

Only one count was recorded for this clone. V gene TRBV12-1 combines with J gene TRBJ1-1. TRBV12-1 is given as a pseudogene. The CDR3 has 18 amino acids. This CDR3 is CASRFDRFREGVITEAFF. CDR3 nucleotide sequence: TGTGCCAGCAGGTTTGACCGGTTTAGGGAGGGAGTTATCACTGAAGCTTTCTTT.

This chain links TRBV20-1 with TRBJ2-7; possibly TRBD1 for D (5 bases). The CDR3 is made up of 15 amino acids. CDR1 and CDR2 (germline): DFQATT, SNEGSKA (reference sequence). V lost 3 bases and J lost 2, with 17 bases in between. Written as DNA, the CDR3 is TGCAGTGCTAGTTCCCAGGGTAGCCCCACCTACGAGCAGTACTTC. Encoded protein: CSASSQGSPTYEQYF.

The V and J genes are TRBV18 and TRBJ2-7, with 8 bases identical to TRBD1. This CDR3 has 17 residues. J was trimmed by 4 bases and V by 3 bases; bases with no gene match: 14. Germline V lookup: CDR1 KGHSH, CDR2 LQKENI. The CDR3 loop reads CASSPLRQGPLSYEQYF. In nucleotides, the CDR3 is TGTGCCAGCTCACCCTTACGACAGGGGCCCCTTAGTTACGAGCAGTACTTC.

On this clone: Other DNA sequences within the sample encode an identical CDR3. The chain is built from TRBV18 and TRBJ1-2, with D possibly being TRBD1 (5 bases). The CDR3 is 12 amino acids. Germline V CDR1 and CDR2: KGHSH, LQKENI. V gave up 3 bases and J gave up 7 bases, with 9 bases separating them. The CDR3 loop reads CASSPGLSGYTF. CDR3 DNA sequence: TGTGCCAGCTCACCGGGACTTTCTGGCTACACCTTC.

J is TRBJ2-7 and V is TRBV20-1, with 8 bases lining up with TRBD1. CDR3 length: 10 amino acids. CDR1 and CDR2 from the germline V gene are DFQATT and SNEGSKA (reference sequence). In DNA, the CDR3 is TGCAGCGTACAGGGGGGCGAGCAGTACTTC. Its protein is CSVQGGEQYF.

J is TRBJ1-1 and V is TRBV7-8; TRBD1 is a possible D gene (5 bases). V was pared by 5 bases and J by 2 bases, with 9 bases between. Germline V gives CDR1 SGHVS, CDR2 FQNEAQ. The CDR3 extends over 13 amino acids. CDR3 sequence (DNA): TGTGCCAGCAGCCGGGGCCTCAACACTGAAGCTTTCTTT. It is translated as CASSRGLNTEAFF.

CDR3 protein: CASSLIVFSGSGANVLTF. The CDR3 region has the DNA TGTGCCAGCAGCTTAATTGTATTCTCGGGGTCGGGGGCCAACGTCCTGACTTTC. The V gene is TRBV7-2, the J gene TRBJ2-6; D possibly corresponds to TRBD2 (5 bases). This CDR3 spans 18 amino acids. Germline CDR1 is SGHTA and CDR2 is FQGNSA. Trimming cost V 2 bases and J 4 bases, with 18 bases left between them.

The CDR3 loop reads CASSQATMTRGYTF. The CDR3 bases are TGCGCCAGCAGCCAAGCGACAATGACTAGAGGCTACACCTTC. The V call is TRBV4-1, the J call TRBJ1-2; no clear D gene. The V gene lost 1 base and the J gene lost 8 bases, with 14 bases spanning the gap. This CDR3 contains 14 residues. Germline loops: CDR1 MGHRA, CDR2 YSYEKL.

The chain employs TRBV18 and TRBJ2-1; no firm D call. V lost 3 bases, J lost 6 bases, and 12 bases lay in between. CDR1 is KGHSH and CDR2 is LQKENI in the germline V gene. This CDR3 has 14 amino acids. The CDR3 DNA is TGTGCCAGCTCACCTTTTTCCCAGTCCAATGAGCAGTTCTTC. Residues: CASSPFSQSNEQFF.

This chain links TRBV7-8 with TRBJ1-2, with D perhaps matching TRBD1 (6 bases). CDR3 length equals 11 residues. In germline, CDR1 is SGHVS, CDR2 FQNEAQ. Trimming shortened V by 5 bases and J by 6 bases, and 7 bases separated the two germline ends. In DNA form, the CDR3 reads TGTGCCAGCAGCCACAGGGATGGCTACACCTTC. This gives the protein CASSHRDGYTF.

The V and J genes are TRBV2 and TRBJ1-1; D possibly corresponds to TRBD1 (6 bases). Germline V gene sequence: CDR1 SNHLY, CDR2 FYNNEI. The CDR3 length is 13 residues. V gave up 11 bases and J gave up 4 bases, with 17 bases separating them. CDR3 nucleotide sequence: TGTGCCGGGGGCCGGGAGGCGTTCACTGAAGCTTTCTTT. As protein: CAGGREAFTEAFF. Based on the CDR3 plus reference TRBV2 and TRBJ1-1, the full variable domain is EPEVTQTPSHQVTQMGQEVILRCVPISNHLYFYWYRQILGQKVEFLVSFYNNEISEKSEIFDDQFSVERPDGSNFTLKIRSTKLEDSAMYFCAGGREAFTEAFFGQGTRLTVV.

The chain has TRBV19 and TRBJ1-4; tentative D call: TRBD1 (5 bases). Trimming cost V 3 bases and J 4 bases, with 12 bases left between them. Germline assignment: CDR1 LNHDA and CDR2 SQIVND (reference sequence). The CDR3 contains 15 residues. In DNA, the CDR3 is TGTGCCAGTAGTATCCCGACAGCATATAATGAAAAACTGTTTTTT. It yields the protein CASSIPTAYNEKLFF.

The chain uses TRBV18 and TRBJ2-2; D possibly corresponds to TRBD1 (6 bases). Trimming stripped 5 bases from V and 2 bases from J, with 12 bases between. The CDR3 extends over 15 amino acids. CDR1 and CDR2 (germline): KGHSH, LQKENI. The CDR3 sequence: CASSTGTTNTGELFF. The CDR3 region has the DNA TGTGCCAGCTCAACCGGGACAACCAACACCGGGGAGCTGTTTTTT.

V gene TRBV28 combines with J gene TRBJ2-3; 14 nucleotides line up with TRBD2. From germline, CDR1 is MDHEN and CDR2 SYDVKM. The CDR3 contains 21 residues. J gave up 0 bases and V 5 bases, and 16 bases lay outside the gene matches. The CDR3 DNA sequence: TGTGCCAGCAGTACCAAACCGGGACTAGCGGGAGCCGGGGAAAGCACAGATACGCAGTATTTT. This codes for CASSTKPGLAGAGESTDTQYF.

The chain is built from TRBV2 and TRBJ1-2, with D perhaps matching TRBD1 (6 bases). The CDR3 runs 15 residues. Germline V gene lookup returns CDR1 SNHLY and CDR2 FYNNEI. V was cut by 1 base and J by 7 bases, with 16 bases left in between. The CDR3 loop is CASSEDRALVGGYTF. The CDR3 nucleotides read TGTGCCAGCAGTGAAGACAGGGCCCTTGTCGGTGGCTACACCTTC.

The chain couples TRBV6-5 to TRBJ1-4; no definite D call. This CDR3 has 12 amino acids. Between the trimmed V and J ends, which lost 5 bases and 8 bases, there was a span of 9 bases. Germline values: CDR1 MNHEY, CDR2 SVGAGI. CDR3: CASSREGEKLFF. The CDR3 DNA reads as TGTGCCAGCAGTCGAGAGGGCGAAAAACTGTTTTTT.

The chain carries TRBV3-1 (or the pseudogene TRBV3-2) and TRBJ1-1; D call uncertain. From germline, CDR1 is LGHDT and CDR2 YNNKEL (reference sequence). V lost 3 bases, J lost 5 bases, and 16 bases lay in between. The CDR3 sequence is 15 residues long. In DNA, the CDR3 is TGTGCCAGCAGCCACTGGGGTAGCGGAAATACTGAAGCTTTCTTT. As protein: CASSHWGSGNTEAFF.

This chain uses TRBV19 with TRBJ1-1, with D possibly being TRBD1 (5 bases). The CDR3 loop spans 13 amino acids. V gave up 5 bases and J gave up 4 bases, with 11 bases separating them. CDR1 is LNHDA, CDR2 SQIVND, per germline (reference sequence). For the CDR3, the DNA is TGTGCCAGTAGTTCCAGGGTTAGCACTGAAGCTTTCTTT. It yields the protein CASSSRVSTEAFF.

V gene TRBV5-1 combines with J gene TRBJ1-1, with 8 bases identical to TRBD1. In germline, CDR1 is SGHRS, CDR2 YFSETQ. This CDR3 has 13 residues. The trim removed 5 bases at V and 3 bases at J, leaving 3 bases unmatched. CDR3 amino acids: CASSETGDTEAFF. In nucleotides, the CDR3 is TGCGCCAGCAGTGAGACAGGGGACACTGAAGCTTTCTTT.

This chain links TRBV19 with TRBJ1-2; TRBD1 aligns across 9 bases. The CDR3 sequence is 16 residues long. The V gene's germline CDR1 is LNHDA and CDR2 SQIVND (reference sequence). Germline trimming cut 5 bases from V and 5 bases from J; bases unmatched to any gene: 12. As DNA, the CDR3 is TGTGCCAGTAGTTCGGCCGGGACAGGGCAAATTTATGGCTACACCTTC. Its protein is CASSSAGTGQIYGYTF.